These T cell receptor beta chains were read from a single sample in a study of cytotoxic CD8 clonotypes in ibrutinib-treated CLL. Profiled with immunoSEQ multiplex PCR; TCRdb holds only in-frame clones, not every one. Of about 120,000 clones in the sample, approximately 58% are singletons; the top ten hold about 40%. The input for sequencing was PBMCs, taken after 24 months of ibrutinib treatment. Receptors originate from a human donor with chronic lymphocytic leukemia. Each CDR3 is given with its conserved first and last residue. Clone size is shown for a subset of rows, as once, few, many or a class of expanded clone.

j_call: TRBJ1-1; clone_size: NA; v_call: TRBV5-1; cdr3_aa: CASSSVAGGEAFF
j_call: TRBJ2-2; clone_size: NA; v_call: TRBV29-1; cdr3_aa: CSVEEPGELFF
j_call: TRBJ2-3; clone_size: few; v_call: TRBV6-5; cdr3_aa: CASNPRQGHTDTQYF
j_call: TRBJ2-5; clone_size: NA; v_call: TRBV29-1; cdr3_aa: CSVKEGTSGPGAQYF
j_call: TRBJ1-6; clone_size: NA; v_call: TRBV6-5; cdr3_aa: CASSYQGDHRSPLHF
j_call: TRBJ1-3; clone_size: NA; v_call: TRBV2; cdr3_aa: CASSDGLAGNTIYF
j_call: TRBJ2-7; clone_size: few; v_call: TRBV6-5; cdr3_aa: CASIAGGTYEQYF
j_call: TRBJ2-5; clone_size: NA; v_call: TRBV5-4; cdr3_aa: CASSREYQETQYF
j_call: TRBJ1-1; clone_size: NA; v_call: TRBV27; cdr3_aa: CASRGPVNTEAFF
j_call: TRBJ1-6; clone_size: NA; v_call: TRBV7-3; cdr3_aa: CASSLINDSPLHF
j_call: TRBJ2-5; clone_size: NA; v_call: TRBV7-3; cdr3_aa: CASSPGTGETQYF
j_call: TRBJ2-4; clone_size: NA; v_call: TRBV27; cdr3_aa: CASSLKQGTDIQYF
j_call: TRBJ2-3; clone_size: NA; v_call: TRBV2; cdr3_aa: CASSGTSATTDTQYF
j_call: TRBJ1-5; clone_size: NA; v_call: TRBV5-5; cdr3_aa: CASSQQGPESSQHF
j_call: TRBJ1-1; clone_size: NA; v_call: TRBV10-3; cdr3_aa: CAIGRGTSTEAFF
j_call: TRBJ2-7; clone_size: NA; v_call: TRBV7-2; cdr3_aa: CASSLSQPGGSSYEQYF
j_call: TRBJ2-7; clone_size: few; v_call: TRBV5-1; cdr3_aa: CASSPLAGSYEQYF
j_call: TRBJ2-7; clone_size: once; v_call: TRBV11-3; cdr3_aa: CASSLGSGSSLYEQYF
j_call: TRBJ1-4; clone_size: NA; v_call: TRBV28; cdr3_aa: CASSEGTVYEKLFF
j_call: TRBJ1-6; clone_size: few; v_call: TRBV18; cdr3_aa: CASSRTGTPGGNSPLHF
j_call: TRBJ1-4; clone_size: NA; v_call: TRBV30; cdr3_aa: CAGGSVRTNEKLFF
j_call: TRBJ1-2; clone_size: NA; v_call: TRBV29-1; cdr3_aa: CSFSTVQSPNYGYTF
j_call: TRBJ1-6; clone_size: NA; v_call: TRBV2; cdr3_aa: CASSELSGQPNSPLHF
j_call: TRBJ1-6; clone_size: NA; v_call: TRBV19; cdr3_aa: CASRGTGDSPLHF
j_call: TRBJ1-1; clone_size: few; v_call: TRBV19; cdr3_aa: CASSYDTEAFF
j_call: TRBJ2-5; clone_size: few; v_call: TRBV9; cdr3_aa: CASSVVSGGETQYF
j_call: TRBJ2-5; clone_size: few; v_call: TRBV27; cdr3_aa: CASSSNRQETQYF
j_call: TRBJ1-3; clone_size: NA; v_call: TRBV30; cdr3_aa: CAWGDGTFSGNTIYF
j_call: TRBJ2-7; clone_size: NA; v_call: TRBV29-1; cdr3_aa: CSVGFQGAFYEQYF
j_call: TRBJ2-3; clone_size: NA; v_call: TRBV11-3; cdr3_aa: CASSLQGRLIDTQYF
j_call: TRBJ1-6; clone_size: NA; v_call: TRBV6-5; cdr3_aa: CASSRLQGSRSPLHF
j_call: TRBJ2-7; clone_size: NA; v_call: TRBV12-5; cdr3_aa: CASGPTRGGGGSYEQYF
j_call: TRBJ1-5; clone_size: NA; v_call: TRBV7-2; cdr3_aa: CASSLEGSRLNQPQHF
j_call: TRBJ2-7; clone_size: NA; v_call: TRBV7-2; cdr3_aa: CASSGAASREQYF
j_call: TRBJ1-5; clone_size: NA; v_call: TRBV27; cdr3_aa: CASSLINPGTGGNQPQHF
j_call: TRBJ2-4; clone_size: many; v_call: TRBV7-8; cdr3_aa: CASSLEPRFENIQYF
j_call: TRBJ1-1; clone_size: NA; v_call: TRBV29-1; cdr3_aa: CSVYRGLNTEAFF
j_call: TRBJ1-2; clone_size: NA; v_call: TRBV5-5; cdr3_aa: CASSPGQGAESYTF
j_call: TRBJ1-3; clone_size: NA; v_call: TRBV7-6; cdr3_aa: CASSLATGGNTIYF
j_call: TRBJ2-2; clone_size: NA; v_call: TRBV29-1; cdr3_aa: CSVRQSVDGTGELFF
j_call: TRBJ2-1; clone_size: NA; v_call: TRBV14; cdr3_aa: CASSQDVNSNEQFF
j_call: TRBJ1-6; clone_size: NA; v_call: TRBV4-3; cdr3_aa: CASSQTGYDSPLHF
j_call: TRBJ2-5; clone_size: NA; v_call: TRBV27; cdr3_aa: CASSLSLRVQETQYF
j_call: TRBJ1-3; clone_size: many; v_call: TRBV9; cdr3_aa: CASSVGSGNTIYF
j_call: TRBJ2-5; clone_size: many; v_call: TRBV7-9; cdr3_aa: CASSTTGGTQYF
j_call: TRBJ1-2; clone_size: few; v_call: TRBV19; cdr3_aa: CASSIDPSYGYTF
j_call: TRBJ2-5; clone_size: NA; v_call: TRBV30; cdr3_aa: CAWSVPGGETQYF
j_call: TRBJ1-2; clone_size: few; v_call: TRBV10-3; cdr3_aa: CAISERTEGGYTF
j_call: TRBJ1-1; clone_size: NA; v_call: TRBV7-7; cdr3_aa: CASASSRNTEAFF
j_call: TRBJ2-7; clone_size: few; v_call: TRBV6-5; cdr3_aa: CASSYSFLGYEQYF
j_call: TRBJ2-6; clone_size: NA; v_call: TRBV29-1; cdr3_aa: CSVEVAGANVLTF
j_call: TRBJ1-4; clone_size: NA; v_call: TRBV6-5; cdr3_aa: CASGLTGNKLFF
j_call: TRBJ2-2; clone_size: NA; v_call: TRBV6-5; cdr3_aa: CASSFGRELFF
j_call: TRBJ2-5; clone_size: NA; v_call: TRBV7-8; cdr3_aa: CASSLEEGRKTQYF
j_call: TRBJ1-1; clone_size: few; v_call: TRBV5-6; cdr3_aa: CASSLGDRLNTEAFF
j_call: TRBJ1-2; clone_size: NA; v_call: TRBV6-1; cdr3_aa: CASSEDRTWAAYGYTF
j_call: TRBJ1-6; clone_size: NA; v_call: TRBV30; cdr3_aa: CAWKEGFNSPLHF
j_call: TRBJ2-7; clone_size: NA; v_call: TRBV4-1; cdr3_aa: CASREGTSGAYEQYF
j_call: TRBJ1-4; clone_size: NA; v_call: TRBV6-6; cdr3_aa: CASSTRQEYGAKLFF